This T cell receptor (beta chain) emerged from a study of T cells in Graves' hyperthyroidism and ophthalmopathy. Overall study findings and caveats: Among clonotypes expanded in thyroid above 0.001, most were also found in blood. The model's output predicted ophthalmopathy at a median of roughly seven months prior to onset. A model of 13 V-J pairs discriminated ophthalmopathy from stable hyperthyroidism.

The diagnostic basis comprised clinical symptoms, serum thyroxine and TRAb, thyroid ultrasound and orbital computed tomography. Germline values: CDR1 ENHRY, CDR2 SYGVKD. The CDR3 contains 12 residues. The V and J ends lost 6 bases and 4 bases respectively, with 9 bases between them. Concerning this clonotype: Its target is unknown.

Template material for amplifying TCR beta CDR3 regions consisted of RNA transcripts. The primer set for the first-round RT-PCR of the TCR CDR3 was HTBI. TCRdb re-analysed the multiplex PCR reads in MiXCR, keeping a single row per CDR3 protein. In the table there are 480,000 or so distinct CDR3 sequences, 40% to 55% of which are singletons. The chain links TRBV10-3 to TRBJ1-1; D uncertain. Sequenced input: peripheral blood or thyroid tissue (not recorded which). This sequence was found in an adult woman with Graves' disease, either hyperthyroidism or ophthalmopathy (not recorded which). The CDR3 reads CAISGHGTEAFF. DNA of the CDR3: TGTGCCATCAGCGGGCACGGCACTGAAGCTTTCTTT.